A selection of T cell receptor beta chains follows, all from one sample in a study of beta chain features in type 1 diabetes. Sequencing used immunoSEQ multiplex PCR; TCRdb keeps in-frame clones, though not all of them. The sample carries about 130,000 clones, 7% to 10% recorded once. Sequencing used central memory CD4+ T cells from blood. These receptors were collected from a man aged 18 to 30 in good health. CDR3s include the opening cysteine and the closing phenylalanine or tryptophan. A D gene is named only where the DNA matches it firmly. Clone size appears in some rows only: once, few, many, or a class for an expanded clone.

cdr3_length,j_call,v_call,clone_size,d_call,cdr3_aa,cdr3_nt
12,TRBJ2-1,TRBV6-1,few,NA,CASSEFSREQFF,TGTGCCAGCAGTGAGTTCTCTCGGGAGCAGTTCTTC
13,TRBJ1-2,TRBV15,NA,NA,CATSPPRRGGYTF,TGTGCCACCAGCCCCCCCCGCAGGGGTGGCTACACCTTC
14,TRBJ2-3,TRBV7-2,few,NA,CASSWTVRTDTQYF,TGTGCCAGCAGCTGGACAGTACGCACAGATACGCAGTATTTT
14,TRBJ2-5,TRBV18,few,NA,CASSLTPGQETQYF,TGTGCCAGCTCACTGACGCCCGGGCAAGAGACCCAGTACTTC
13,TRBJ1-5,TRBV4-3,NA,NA,CASSQDLSQPQHF,TGCGCCAGCAGCCAAGATCTTAGCCAGCCCCAGCATTTT
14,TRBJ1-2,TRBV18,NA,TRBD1,CASSDQTGELGYTF,TGTGCCAGCTCTGATCAGACAGGGGAGTTGGGCTACACCTTC
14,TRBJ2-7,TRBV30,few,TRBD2,CAWSVTSGAYEQYF,TGTGCCTGGAGTGTGACTAGCGGGGCATACGAGCAGTACTTC
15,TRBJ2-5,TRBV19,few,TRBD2,CASSIGTSLRETQYF,TGTGCCAGTAGTATCGGGACTAGTCTGCGAGAGACCCAGTACTTC
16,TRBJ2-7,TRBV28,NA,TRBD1,CASSPGSGQGWYEQYF,TGTGCCAGCAGTCCGGGTTCGGGACAGGGGTGGTACGAGCAGTACTTC
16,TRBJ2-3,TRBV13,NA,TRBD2,CASSPALAGYGDTQYF,TGTGCCAGCAGTCCCGCCCTAGCGGGGTATGGAGATACGCAGTATTTT
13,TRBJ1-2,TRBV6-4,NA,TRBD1,CASRGTANSGYTF,TGTGCCAGCAGAGGGACAGCGAATTCCGGCTACACCTTC
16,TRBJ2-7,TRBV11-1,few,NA,CASSQRGTGSAYEQYF,TGTGCCAGCAGCCAGCGGGGGACAGGGAGCGCCTACGAGCAGTACTTC
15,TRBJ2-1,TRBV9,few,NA,CASSPGRGTYNEQFF,TGTGCCAGCAGCCCGGGACGGGGGACCTACAATGAGCAGTTCTTC
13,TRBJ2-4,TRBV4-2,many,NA,CASSPNAENIQYF,TGTGCCAGCAGCCCTAACGCGGAAAACATTCAGTACTTC
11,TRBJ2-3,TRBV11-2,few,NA,CASSRADTQYF,TGTGCCAGCAGCAGAGCAGATACGCAGTATTTT
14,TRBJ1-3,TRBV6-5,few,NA,CASSITGSGNTIYF,TGTGCCAGCAGTATAACGGGCTCTGGAAACACCATATATTTT
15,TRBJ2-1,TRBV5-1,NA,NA,CASSLGQSSYNEQFF,TGCGCCAGCAGCTTGGGACAGAGCTCCTACAATGAGCAGTTCTTC
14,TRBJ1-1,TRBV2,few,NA,CASSPMGGETEAFF,TGTGCCAGCAGTCCGATGGGGGGGGAGACTGAAGCTTTCTTT
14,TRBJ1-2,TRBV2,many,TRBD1,CASSETGTGGGYTF,TGTGCCAGCAGTGAGACCGGGACAGGGGGCGGCTACACCTTC
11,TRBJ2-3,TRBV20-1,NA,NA,CSARKANTQYF,TGCAGTGCAAGAAAAGCGAATACGCAGTATTTT
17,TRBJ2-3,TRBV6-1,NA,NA,CASSEVGGGTYTDTQYF,TGTGCCAGCAGTGAAGTGGGAGGGGGTACCTACACAGATACGCAGTATTTT
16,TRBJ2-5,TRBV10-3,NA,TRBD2,CAISDSGTSGRETQYF,TGTGCCATCAGTGACAGCGGGACTAGCGGTCGGGAGACCCAGTACTTC
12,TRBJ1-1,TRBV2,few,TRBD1,CAGGQGITEAFF,TGTGCCGGGGGACAGGGGATCACTGAAGCTTTCTTT
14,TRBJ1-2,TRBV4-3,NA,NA,CASSQSESFYGYTF,TGCGCCAGCAGCCAATCAGAAAGTTTCTATGGCTACACCTTC
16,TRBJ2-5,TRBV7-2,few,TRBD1,CASSSTSGTAQETQYF,TGTGCCAGCAGCTCAACCTCCGGGACAGCCCAAGAGACCCAGTACTTC
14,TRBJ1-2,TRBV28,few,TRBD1,CASRRPGTGTGYTF,TGTGCCAGCAGACGTCCCGGGACAGGTACCGGCTACACCTTC
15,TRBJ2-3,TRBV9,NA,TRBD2,CASSPAGGTGYTQYF,TGTGCCAGCAGCCCAGCGGGGGGGACGGGATATACGCAGTATTTT